One and the same sample provided the 5 T cell receptor beta chains below, sequenced in a study of blood T cell repertoires in COVID-19. Data came from immunoSEQ multiplex PCR; TCRdb stores just in-frame clones and leaves some out. This sample has some 83,000 clones, with around 80% found just once. Source material: peripheral blood. All receptors come from a man aged 45-65 years with acute or convalescent COVID-19.

This chain connects TRBV9 to TRBJ1-6, with TRBD1 identical over 7 bases. This CDR3 has 15 residues. CDR1 SGDLS and CDR2 YYNGEE come from the germline V gene. After removal of 3 bases from V and 5 bases from J, the junction contained 5 bases not matched to a gene. CDR3 DNA sequence: TGTGCCAGCAGCGAGGGGACAGCTAATAATTCACCCCTCCACTTT. It codes for CASSEGTANNSPLHF.

This rearrangement joins TRBV6-1 to TRBJ2-3, with D perhaps matching TRBD1 (5 bases). CDR3 length: 15 amino acids. Germline V gene lookup returns CDR1 MNHNS and CDR2 SASEGT. The V end was cut by 0 bases, the J end by 2 bases, with 9 bases between. This CDR3 is CASSEAGQYTDTQYF. As DNA, the CDR3 is TGTGCCAGCAGTGAAGCCGGACAATACACAGATACGCAGTATTTT.

V usage is TRBV3-1 (or the pseudogene TRBV3-2) and J usage is TRBJ2-3, with TRBD2 matching over 7 bases. Germline values: CDR1 LGHDT, CDR2 YNNKEL (reference sequence). The CDR3 runs to 13 residues. With V trimmed by 1 base and J by 8 bases, 3 bases remained unmatched. The CDR3 here is CASSQGVAGTQYF. The CDR3 bases are TGTGCCAGCAGCCAAGGAGTAGCGGGTACGCAGTATTTT.

The rearrangement joins TRBV7-8 to TRBJ2-7, with D possibly being TRBD1 (6 bases). Trimming cost V 5 bases and J 3 bases, with 14 bases left between them. CDR3 size: 14 residues. Germline V gene data show CDR1 as SGHVS and CDR2 as FQNEAQ. CDR3 loop: CASSTIQGFYEQYF. The CDR3 nucleotides are TGTGCCAGCAGCACAATTCAGGGGTTCTACGAGCAGTACTTC. Based on the CDR3 plus reference TRBV7-8 and TRBJ2-7, the full variable domain is GAGVSQSPRYKVAKRGQDVALRCDPISGHVSLFWYQQALGQGPEFLTYFQNEAQLDKSGLPSDRFFAERPEGSVSTLKIQRTQQEDSAVYLCASSTIQGFYEQYFGPGTRLTVT.

The chain employs TRBV19 and TRBJ1-5; D may be TRBD1 (6 bases). V was clipped by 6 bases and J by 4 bases, with 13 bases between them. The CDR3 length is 14 residues. Germline CDR1 and CDR2: LNHDA and SQIVND (reference sequence). In DNA, the CDR3 is TGTGCCAGTAGATCGGGACAAATGAATCAGCCCCAGCATTTT. Amino acids: CASRSGQMNQPQHF.